The next 30 T cell receptor beta chains were all read from a single sample in a study of T cells after yellow fever vaccination. From the 5' RACE reads, TCRdb called clonotypes with MiXCR, one entry per CDR3 protein. This sample has 310,000 or so distinct CDR3 sequences; 6.5% to 8.5% occur once, and the top ten carry roughly a sixth. This specimen consisted of PBMCs, obtained 35 to 50 days after the first yellow fever vaccination. Receptors originate from a man younger than 35 who received the YFV17D yellow fever vaccine.

In nucleotides, the CDR3 is TGCAGCGGGTTAGGTGCAGGGGCCCCGTCCTACGAGCAGTACTTC. Amino acid sequence: CSGLGAGAPSYEQYF. This chain uses TRBV29-1 with TRBJ2-7, with a possible D match to TRBD1 (6 bases). The CDR3 runs to 15 residues. V was clipped by 7 bases and J by 1 base, with 20 bases between them. In germline, CDR1 is SQVTM, CDR2 ANQGSEA.

This clonotype was found a few times. The genes are TRBV25-1 and TRBJ2-1; D is possibly TRBD2 (6 bases). The CDR3 sequence is 11 residues long. V was cut by 3 bases and J by 15 bases, with 12 bases left in between. Germline V CDR1 and CDR2: MGHDK, SYGVNS. The CDR3 region has the DNA TGTGCCAGCAGTGAGGACTATAGTTGGTTCTTC. Translated, it gives CASSEDYSWFF. Drawing the rest from reference TRBV25-1 and TRBJ2-1, the complete variable domain is EADIYQTPRYLVIGTGKKITLECSQTMGHDKMYWYQQDPGMELHLIHYSYGVNSTEKGDLSSESTVSRIRTEHFPLTLESARPSHTSQYLCASSEDYSWFFGPGTRLTVL.

This clonotype was detected only a few times. The chain is built from TRBV7-7 and TRBJ2-5, with 7 bases identical to TRBD2. Looked up from germline, CDR1 is SSHAT and CDR2 is FNYEAQ (reference sequence). The CDR3 is 12 residues long. CDR3 protein: CATGGRGETQYF. The CDR3 DNA sequence: TGTGCTACCGGCGGGAGAGGAGAGACCCAGTACTTC. The entire variable domain, with the rest obtained from reference TRBV7-7 and TRBJ2-5, is as follows: GAGVSQSPRYKVTKRGQDVTLRCDPISSHATLYWYQQALGQGPEFLTYFNYEAQPDKSGLPSDRFSAERPEGSISTLTIQRTEQRDSAMYRCATGGRGETQYFGPGTRLLVL.

The chain uses TRBV27 and TRBJ2-7; either TRBD1 or TRBD2 may supply D (6 bases each). CDR1 is MNHEY and CDR2 is SMNVEV in the germline V gene (reference sequence). The V end was cut by 11 bases, the J end by 1 base, with 24 bases between. The CDR3 has 16 amino acids. The CDR3 here is CAGGPRWGTTSYEQYF. CDR3 sequence (DNA): TGTGCCGGGGGGCCAAGGTGGGGAACCACTTCCTACGAGCAGTACTTC.

This clonotype was seen more than once but under ten times. The V call is TRBV10-3, the J call TRBJ2-3; TRBD2 agrees at 8 bases. The V gene end was trimmed by 4 bases and the J gene end by 2 bases; junction bases not matched to a gene: 14. The CDR3 runs to 18 residues. CDR1 is ENHRY and CDR2 is SYGVKD in the germline V gene. CDR3 residues: CAISGVRTSPSSTDTQYF. CDR3 DNA: TGTGCCATCAGTGGCGTCAGGACTAGCCCATCATCCACAGATACGCAGTATTTT.

This clonotype was seen more than once but under ten times. The chain couples TRBV15 to TRBJ2-7; D is unresolved. V lost 1 base to trimming and J lost 0 bases, with 4 bases between them. Germline V gives CDR1 LNHNV, CDR2 YYDKDF (reference sequence). The CDR3 length is 13 residues. The CDR3 is CATSRVGSYEQYV. CDR3 DNA sequence: TGTGCCACCAGCAGAGTTGGCTCCTACGAGCAGTACGTC.

This chain joins TRBV7-2 and TRBJ2-7; 7 bases map to TRBD1. After removal of 1 base from V and 6 bases from J, the junction contained 6 bases not matched to a gene. CDR1 is SGHTA and CDR2 is FQGNSA in the germline V gene. CDR3 length: 14 amino acids. The CDR3 protein is CASSLVGTEGEQYV. The CDR3 DNA is TGTGCCAGCAGCTTAGTTGGGACAGAGGGCGAGCAGTACGTC.

There are many counts of this clonotype. The CDR3 spells CASSLGRRNEQFF. The CDR3 coding sequence is TGTGCCAGCAGCTTAGGACGACGTAATGAGCAGTTCTTC. This chain links TRBV7-2 with TRBJ2-1, with D unclear. CDR1 and CDR2 (germline): SGHTA, FQGNSA. V was shortened by 1 base and J by 7 bases, with 8 bases between the two germline ends. The CDR3 covers 13 residues.

CDR3 region: CAISRDRGYEQYF. The DNA of the CDR3 is TGTGCCATCAGCCGGGACAGGGGCTACGAGCAGTACTTC. V is TRBV10-3 and J is TRBJ2-7, with 10 bases lining up with TRBD1. The germline V gene encodes CDR1 ENHRY and CDR2 SYGVKD. The trim removed 6 bases at V and 3 bases at J, leaving 2 bases unmatched. The CDR3 runs to 13 residues.

The CDR3 region has the DNA TGTGCCTGCGTACAGGGGAATATTGAAAAACTGTTTTTT. Translating it yields CACVQGNIEKLFF. This rearrangement joins TRBV30 to TRBJ1-4; TRBD1 matches 7 bases. The CDR3 runs to 13 residues. In germline, CDR1 is GTSNPN, CDR2 SVGIG (reference sequence). Trimming removed 6 bases from V and 7 bases from J; junction bases left unmatched: 8.

This chain joins TRBV28 and TRBJ2-5, with D maybe TRBD1 (6 bases). CDR1 and CDR2 from the germline V gene are MDHEN and SYDVKM. V was clipped by 5 bases and J by 4 bases, with 20 bases between them. This CDR3 has 16 residues. The CDR3 region has the DNA TGTGCCAGCAGTCTTTTATACAGGGAAGGACGAGAGACCCAGTACTTC. Its translation is CASSLLYREGRETQYF.

A few counts support this clonotype. The V gene is TRBV7-6, the J gene TRBJ2-1; tentative D call: TRBD2 (5 bases). Germline lookup yields CDR1 SGHVS and CDR2 FNYEAQ. V dropped 4 bases and J dropped 8 bases, with 15 bases sitting between them. The CDR3 extends over 14 amino acids. The CDR3 region has the DNA TGTGCCAGCAGCTCCCTGGGCCCGGACTATGAGCAGTTCTTC. Protein: CASSSLGPDYEQFF. Variable domain in full (rest from reference TRBV7-6 and TRBJ2-1): GAGVSQSPRYKVTKRGQDVALRCDPISGHVSLYWYRQALGQGPEFLTYFNYEAQQDKSGLPNDRFSAERPEGSISTLTIQRTEQRDSAMYRCASSSLGPDYEQFFGPGTRLTVL.

The table lists this clonotype with many counts. The chain carries TRBV10-2 and TRBJ1-4; D is undetermined. Trimming pared 2 bases from V and 8 bases from J, leaving 18 bases between. This CDR3 has 16 residues. Germline V CDR1 and CDR2: WSHSY, SAAADI. Here the CDR3 reads CASSEPTDPAREKLFF. The CDR3 coding sequence is TGCGCCAGCAGTGAGCCGACGGACCCGGCAAGGGAAAAACTGTTTTTT.

This clonotype occurred a few times. CDR3 loop: CASRGTGNSQPQHF. In nucleotides, the CDR3 is TGTGCCAGCAGAGGGACAGGGAATAGCCAGCCCCAGCATTTT. The chain uses TRBV6-2 or TRBV6-3 and TRBJ1-5; 9 bases align to TRBD1. Germline V CDR1 and CDR2: MNHEY, SVGEGT. The CDR3 loop spans 14 amino acids. V shed 6 bases, J shed 7 bases, and the junction held 7 bases outside the gene matches.

The chain combines TRBV6-5 with TRBJ2-7; 8 positions agree with TRBD2. The CDR3 has 14 amino acids. With 4 bases clipped from V and 6 bases from J, the junction kept 8 bases outside the gene matches. The germline V gene has CDR1 MNHEY and CDR2 SVGAGI. CDR3 residues: CASSSIAGRGEQYV. The CDR3, as DNA: TGTGCCAGCAGTTCCATAGCGGGACGGGGCGAGCAGTACGTC.

This clonotype was recorded a few times. The chain couples TRBV29-1 to TRBJ2-3; 8 positions match TRBD1. The CDR3 covers 15 residues. Germline-derived CDR1 and CDR2 are SQVTM and ANQGSEA. Unmatched junction bases numbered 3, after V lost 1 base and J lost 0 bases. The CDR3 bases are TGCAGCGTTGAAGCCTGGGACAGGAGCACAGATACGCAGTATTTT. Its translation: CSVEAWDRSTDTQYF.

This clonotype was seen many times. The V call is TRBV20-1, the J call TRBJ2-7; 8 bases line up with TRBD1. With 2 bases clipped from V and 0 bases from J, the junction kept 9 bases outside the gene matches. This CDR3 region has 16 residues. Germline assignment: CDR1 DFQATT and CDR2 SNEGSKA (reference sequence). CDR3 nucleotide sequence: TGCAGTGCTAGACATTCAGGGACAGGCCTCTCCTACGAGCAGTACTTC. Protein: CSARHSGTGLSYEQYF.

This clonotype was recorded many times. The rearrangement joins TRBV7-2 to TRBJ2-5; D may be TRBD1 or TRBD2 (5 bases each). The CDR3 length is 14 residues. Per the germline V gene, CDR1 is SGHTA and CDR2 is FQGNSA. Trimming left V 3 bases short and J 5 bases short, with 13 bases between. The CDR3 DNA is TGTGCCAGCAGCTTGGGGGACCCCCGGGAGACCCAGTACTTC. Protein sequence: CASSLGDPRETQYF.

The sample holds a few counts of this clonotype. The chain employs TRBV6-5 and TRBJ2-1, with D possibly being TRBD2 (7 bases). Looked up from germline, CDR1 is MNHEY and CDR2 is SVGAGI. Deletions cut 4 bases from V and 1 base from J, with 17 bases between. The CDR3 covers 17 residues. CDR3 nucleotides: TGTGCCAGCAGTTTTCTGAGGGGGGGGCCTTCCTACAATGAGCAGTTCTTC. It translates to CASSFLRGGPSYNEQFF.

This chain links TRBV5-4 with TRBJ1-2; D is perhaps TRBD1 (5 bases). CDR3 length equals 16 residues. CDR1 and CDR2 from the germline V gene are SGHNT and YYREEE (reference sequence). V was shortened by 4 bases and J by 3 bases, with 19 bases between the two germline ends. The CDR3 spells CASSGGREITDYGYTF. The CDR3 coding sequence is TGTGCCAGCAGCGGGGGTAGGGAAATAACGGACTATGGCTACACCTTC.

A remark on this clonotype: No DNA is shown, since the ends of the CDR3 on it are uncertain; the CDR3 is the one TCRdb lists. V and J are TRBV9 and TRBJ2-1; the table gives TRBD1 as D, unverified against the DNA. Germline V gene data show CDR1 as SGDLS and CDR2 as YYNGEE. Counting both end residues, the CDR3 totals 16 amino acids. The CDR3 protein is CASSVAAGTEYNEPFF.

The gene calls are TRBV3-1 and TRBJ2-2; 7 nucleotides line up with TRBD2. Germline CDR1 reads LGHDT; CDR2 reads YNNKEL (reference sequence). There are 17 residues in the CDR3. With V trimmed by 0 bases and J by 3 bases, 7 bases remained unmatched. The CDR3 region is CASSQDSASGYTGELFF. CDR3 nucleotides: TGTGCCAGCAGCCAAGATTCGGCTAGCGGTTACACCGGGGAGCTGTTTTTT.

This clonotype was counted many times. This chain joins TRBV7-9 and TRBJ2-3, with a weak D call TRBD1 (6 bases). Germline V lookup: CDR1 SEHNR, CDR2 FQNEAQ (reference sequence). The length of the CDR3 is 15 residues. Trimming removed 1 base at V and 5 bases at J, with 13 bases between. The CDR3 DNA follows: TGTGCCAGCAGCTTAGGGCAGGGGATCGGAGATACGCAGTATTTT. This translates into CASSLGQGIGDTQYF.

This clonotype was recorded a few times. The CDR3 coding sequence is TGCAGTGCTAGAGACAGGGATAACTATGGCTACACCTTC. It encodes CSARDRDNYGYTF. The V call is TRBV20-1, the J call TRBJ1-2; a weak D match, TRBD1 (5 bases). V was pared by 0 bases and J by 1 base, with 6 bases between. Germline V CDR1 and CDR2: DFQATT, SNEGSKA (reference sequence). The CDR3 spans 13 residues.

Note on this clonotype: A read error may account for a junction end that differs from germline. The chain links TRBV11-2 to TRBJ2-5, with TRBD1 identical over 7 bases. Germline-derived CDR1 and CDR2 are SGHAT and FQNNGV. The length of the CDR3 is 12 residues. CDR3 in amino acids: CASSFSGTANGF. The CDR3 bases are TGTGCCAGCAGCTTTTCCGGGACAGCGAATGGATTC.

This clonotype was seen at least ten times. V gene TRBV10-3 combines with J gene TRBJ2-1; weak D call: TRBD2 (6 bases). Trimming took off 8 bases at V and 6 bases at J, with 11 bases between the two ends. The CDR3 length is 12 residues. CDR1 and CDR2 from the germline V gene are ENHRY and SYGVKD. CDR3 sequence (DNA): TGTGCCATCGGCCGGGGAGGCAATGAGCAGTTCTTC. Protein: CAIGRGGNEQFF.

This clonotype occurred a few times. The chain recombines TRBV5-1 with TRBJ1-1; 7 positions agree with TRBD1. The junction had 13 bases not matched to a gene; V was cut back by 5 bases and J by 0 bases. CDR1 is SGHRS and CDR2 is YFSETQ in the germline V gene. CDR3 size: 17 residues. CDR3 in DNA: TGCGCCAGCAGGTCGAGACCCCAGGGGGGTATGAACACTGAAGCTTTCTTT. Protein sequence: CASRSRPQGGMNTEAFF.

This clonotype was picked up a small number of times. This sequence joins TRBV5-1 and TRBJ1-1; maybe TRBD1 (6 bases). The V end lost 3 bases, the J end lost 3 bases, and 9 bases lay between the germline ends. Germline assignment: CDR1 SGHRS and CDR2 YFSETQ. There are 13 residues in the CDR3. The CDR3 DNA reads as TGCGCCAGCAGCTGGGACATTTACACTGAAGCTTTCTTT. Its translation: CASSWDIYTEAFF.

In this sample, this clonotype turned up a few times. This chain links TRBV15 with TRBJ2-5; 7 nucleotides agree with TRBD1. The CDR3 extends over 13 amino acids. Germline lookup yields CDR1 LNHNV and CDR2 YYDKDF (reference sequence). V lost 3 bases to trimming and J lost 7 bases; unmatched junction nucleotides: 5. CDR3 bases: TGTGCCACCAGCAGCCGGGACAGTTGGACCCAGTACTTC. Its translation: CATSSRDSWTQYF.

This clonotype occurred many times. The chain links TRBV15 to TRBJ2-2; D not resolved. CDR3 length: 17 residues. The germline CDR1 and CDR2 sequences are LNHNV and YYDKDF (reference sequence). Trimming left V 5 bases short and J 0 bases short, with 16 bases between. CDR3 bases: TGTGCCACCAGCTTACGCCGCTGGCAACCGAACACCGGGGAGCTGTTTTTT. This translates into CATSLRRWQPNTGELFF.